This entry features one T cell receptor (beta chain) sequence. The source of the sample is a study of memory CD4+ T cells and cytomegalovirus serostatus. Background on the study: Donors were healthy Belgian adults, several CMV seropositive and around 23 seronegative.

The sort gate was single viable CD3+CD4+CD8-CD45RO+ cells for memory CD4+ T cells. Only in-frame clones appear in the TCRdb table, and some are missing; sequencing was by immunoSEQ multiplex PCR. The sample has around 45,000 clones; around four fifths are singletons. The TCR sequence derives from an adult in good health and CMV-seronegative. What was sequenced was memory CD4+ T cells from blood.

CDR3 sequence: CASSPFGQGRENTEAFF. The CDR3 DNA follows: TGTGCCAGCAGCCCTTTCGGACAGGGGCGGGAGAACACTGAAGCTTTCTTT. The chain links TRBV5-8 to TRBJ1-1; 9 bases align to TRBD1. This CDR3 region has 17 residues. The junction had 11 bases not matched to a gene; V was cut back by 4 bases and J by 1 base. The germline gives CDR1 SGHTS, CDR2 YDEGEE.